Each of the 29 T cell receptor beta chains below was sequenced from the same sample in a study of molecular identifiers for immune sequencing clone quantification. TCRdb re-analysed the PCR reads in MiXCR, keeping a single row per CDR3 protein. The sample shows roughly 93,000 distinct CDR3 sequences, roughly 19% of them seen only once. Material for sequencing was naive CD8+ T cells from blood, with Jurkat cell RNA spiked in. Regarding subset: FACS-sorted CD8+CD4-CCR7+CD45RA+ naive T cells. The receptors were gathered from a human donor in good health. Some libraries in this study had Jurkat cell RNA spiked in.

The chain links TRBV7-6 to TRBJ2-3; D unresolved. The length of the CDR3 is 16 residues. The ends were cut back, 0 bases at V and 3 bases at J, with 13 bases in the middle. Germline CDR1 reads SGHVS; CDR2 reads FNYEAQ. CDR3 in DNA: TGTGCCAGCAGCTTAGCGCAGTCCATTTTAACAGATACGCAGTATTTT. Its translation: CASSLAQSILTDTQYF.

This clonotype was observed many times. This rearrangement joins TRBV13 to TRBJ1-1, with D perhaps matching TRBD1 (6 bases). Germline CDR1 PRHDT, CDR2 FYEKMQ (reference sequence). V lost 0 bases and J lost 1, with 9 bases in between. This CDR3 is 15 amino acids long. The CDR3 nucleotides read TGTGCCAGCAGCTTAGGCCTGACAGGGAACACTGAAGCTTTCTTT. This encodes CASSLGLTGNTEAFF.

This clonotype has ten or more counts. The V call is TRBV12-3 or TRBV12-4, the J call TRBJ2-1; the match to TRBD2 covers 7 bases. CDR3 size: 14 residues. The V gene end was trimmed by 8 bases and the J gene end by 2 bases; junction bases not matched to a gene: 6. The CDR3 region has the DNA TGTGCCAGCTCCACCGCGGGGGCCTACAATGAGCAGTTCTTC. Translated: CASSTAGAYNEQFF.

Remarks on this clonotype: This may be a read error: a much more frequent sequence differs by one nucleotide. The chain has TRBV6-6 and TRBJ2-7; D not certain. This CDR3 region has 13 residues. Germline V gene sequence: CDR1 MNHNY, CDR2 SVGAGI (reference sequence). CDR3 in DNA: TGTGCCAGCAGCCCACTACTTAACTACGGGCAGTACTTC. It translates to CASSPLLNYGQYF.

This clonotype was observed many times. The chain employs TRBV4-2 and TRBJ2-7; TRBD1 aligns across 12 bases. The CDR3 contains 14 residues. Looked up from germline, CDR1 is LGHNA and CDR2 is YNFKEQ. Unmatched junction bases numbered 1, after V lost 1 base and J lost 6 bases. The CDR3 nucleotides are TGTGCCAGCAGCCAAGGGGACAGGGGGCGCGAGCAGTACTTC. Its translation: CASSQGDRGREQYF.

This clonotype was observed at least ten times. The chain employs TRBV27 and TRBJ2-5, with 11 bases lining up with TRBD2. The junction had 9 bases not matched to a gene; V was cut back by 9 bases and J by 0 bases. The germline V gene has CDR1 MNHEY and CDR2 SMNVEV (reference sequence). The CDR3 sequence is 16 residues long. The CDR3 DNA reads TGTGCCAGTCGGACAGGGACTAGCGGTTACCAAGAGACCCAGTACTTC. Translation gives CASRTGTSGYQETQYF.

A word on this clonotype: A much larger clone is a single base away; this may be a read error. The J gene is TRBJ1-1, the V gene TRBV3-1; D gene unclear. Germline V gene lookup returns CDR1 LGHDT and CDR2 YNNKEL (reference sequence). The CDR3 sequence is 11 residues long. The CDR3 region is CASGQGPEAFF. The CDR3 region has the DNA TGTGCCAGCGGCCAAGGACCTGAAGCTTTCTTT.

This clonotype was counted at least ten times. The chain links TRBV11-2 to TRBJ1-1, with D maybe TRBD1 (5 bases). Trimming stripped 4 bases from V and 11 bases from J, with 20 bases between. There are 14 residues in the CDR3. CDR1 and CDR2 (germline): SGHAT, FQNNGV. The DNA of the CDR3 is TGTGCCAGCAGCTCCCCCGAGGCCGCACGGGGCGCTTTCTTT. Protein sequence: CASSSPEAARGAFF.

As regards this clonotype: It may be a read error: a sequence one base away is much more abundant. The rearrangement links TRBV30 to TRBJ2-7; 8 nucleotides match TRBD2. This CDR3 region has 15 residues. Germline values: CDR1 GTSNPN, CDR2 SVGIG (reference sequence). Unmatched junction bases numbered 13, after V lost 5 bases and J lost 4 bases. Here the CDR3 reads CAWGLQGAGDYEQYF. Written as DNA, the CDR3 is TGTGCCTGGGGTCTCCAGGGAGCGGGAGATTACGAGCAGTACTTC.

This clonotype came up many times. One end of the junction varies from germline; a read error may be responsible. The J gene is TRBJ1-1, the V gene TRBV7-9; 8 bases match TRBD1. Per germline, CDR1 SEHNR and CDR2 FQNEAQ (reference sequence). This CDR3 has 14 residues. CDR3 residues: CASSSDRENTEAFF. Here the CDR3 DNA reads TGCGCCAGCTCCTCGGACAGGGAAAACACTGAAGCTTTCTTT. Complete variable domain (other parts from reference TRBV7-9 and TRBJ1-1): DTGVSQNPRHKITKRGQNVTFRCDPISEHNRLYWYRQTLGQGPEFLTYFQNEAQLEKSRLLSDRFSAERPKGSFSTLEIQRTEQGDSAMYLCASSSDRENTEAFFGQGTRLTVV.

This clonotype has a count of ten or more. V gene TRBV6-5 combines with J gene TRBJ2-3, with 7 bases that match TRBD1. The CDR3 consists of 15 residues. Trimming at V came to 2 bases and at J to 0 bases, leaving 2 bases not matched to a gene. Germline V CDR1 and CDR2: MNHEY, SVGAGI. CDR3 nucleotide sequence: TGTGCCAGCAGTTACACAGGGGCTAGCACAGATACGCAGTATTTT. It translates to CASSYTGASTDTQYF.

This clonotype was observed at least ten times. The chain links TRBV27 to TRBJ1-6; 9 nucleotides line up with TRBD1. This CDR3 has 15 residues. Trimming took 6 bases from V and 9 from J; bases not matched to a gene: 9. CDR1 is MNHEY and CDR2 is SMNVEV in the germline V gene (reference sequence). The CDR3 DNA is TGTGCCAGCAGAGAAACAGGGGGCGTATTTTCACCCCTCCACTTT. Protein product: CASRETGGVFSPLHF.

For the CDR3, the DNA is TGCACCAGCAGCCAAGGTCTAGCGGGGGGCCCGGGCACCGGGGAGCTGTTTTTT. This gives the protein CTSSQGLAGGPGTGELFF. The chain couples TRBV1 to TRBJ2-2; the table's D call, TRBD2, was not checked against the DNA. TRBV1 is designated a pseudogene. The CDR3 length is 18 residues.

This clonotype was seen ten or more times. This chain uses TRBV20-1 with TRBJ2-1, with D unresolved. With 1 base removed from V and 5 bases from J, the gap between germline ends came to 9 bases. The CDR3 contains 13 residues. In germline, CDR1 is DFQATT, CDR2 SNEGSKA (reference sequence). CDR3 region: CSARGPMNNEQFF. CDR3 sequence (DNA): TGCAGTGCTAGAGGACCCATGAACAATGAGCAGTTCTTC.

Concerning this clonotype: A much larger clone sits a single nucleotide away, making a read error possible. The CDR3: CAISTGNQLQHF. The CDR3 DNA sequence: TGTGCCATCAGTACTGGCAATCAGCTCCAGCATTTT. V usage is TRBV10-3 and J usage is TRBJ1-5; no clear D gene. CDR3 length: 12 residues. CDR1 is ENHRY and CDR2 is SYGVKD in the germline V gene.

In its sample, this clonotype was seen a few times. A single base separates this from a much larger clone, so it may be a read error. The V and J genes are TRBV29-1 and TRBJ1-1; D perhaps matches TRBD1 (6 bases). V shed 4 bases and J shed 8 bases, with 11 bases lying between them. The CDR3 length is 11 residues. Germline CDR1 is SQVTM and CDR2 is ANQGSEA. CDR3 loop: CSVVGQGEAFF. Written as DNA, the CDR3 is TGCAGCGTTGTAGGGCAGGGGGAAGCTTTCTTT.

Concerning this clonotype itself: Being one base from a much bigger clone, this may be a read error. A read error is likely, as this CDR3 ends without the conserved phenylalanine or tryptophan. V and J are TRBV6-5 and TRBJ1-1, with D possibly TRBD1 on 5 matching bases. CDR1 and CDR2 (germline): MNHEY, SVGAGI. V lost 2 bases and J 5 bases, leaving 9 bases between the germline ends. The CDR3 loop spans 13 amino acids. CDR3 nucleotide sequence: TGTGCCAGCAGTTACGGGGGTACTACTGAAGCTTTCTTA. This encodes CASSYGGTTEAFL.

Notes on this clonotype: This may be a read error: a much more frequent sequence differs by one nucleotide. The chain combines TRBV7-9 with TRBJ2-3; 7 bases line up with TRBD2. Germline loops: CDR1 SEHNR, CDR2 FQNEAQ (reference sequence). The V segment lost 5 bases and the J segment 4 bases; nucleotides outside the gene matches: 9. This CDR3 contains 15 residues. CDR3 DNA sequence: TGTGCCAGCAGCCCCGTCGAGCGGGAATCAGATACGCAGTATTTT. It translates to CASSPVERESDTQYF.

The sample holds a few counts of this clonotype. The chain is built from TRBV6-2 or TRBV6-3 and TRBJ2-7, with 8 bases aligning to TRBD2. V was clipped by 4 bases and J by 3 bases; unmatched bases: 11. There are 16 residues in the CDR3. From germline, CDR1 is MNHEY and CDR2 SVGEGT. CDR3 coding DNA: TGTGCCAGCAGTTTTCTCCTGGGACTAGGATTCTACGAGCAGTACTTC. Amino acids: CASSFLLGLGFYEQYF.

In the case of this clonotype: This likely comes from a read error, as the CDR3 has no conserved phenylalanine or tryptophan at its end. V is TRBV12-3 or TRBV12-4 and J is TRBJ1-1; 7 bases map to TRBD1. The CDR3 runs 14 residues. V shed 4 bases, J shed 0 bases, and the junction held 2 bases outside the gene matches. DNA for the CDR3: TGTGCCAGCAGTTGGACAGGACTGAACACTGAAGCTTTCCTT. Encoded protein: CASSWTGLNTEAFL.

Points on this clonotype: Possible read error: a much larger clone is one base away. V and J are TRBV12-3 or TRBV12-4 and TRBJ2-2; tentatively, D is TRBD1 (6 bases). CDR3 length: 15 residues. The CDR3 loop reads CAGRADRHSAGELFF. CDR3 DNA sequence: TGTGCCGGCAGGGCCGACAGGCACAGCGCCGGGGAGCTGTTTTTT.

This clonotype appeared many times. The chain links TRBV4-2 to TRBJ1-1; TRBD1 might be the D (5 bases). Trimming took 1 base from V and 0 from J, leaving 12 bases between them. Looked up from germline, CDR1 is LGHNA and CDR2 is YNFKEQ. CDR3 size: 16 residues. The CDR3 region is CASSQVGSGMNTEAFF. The CDR3 DNA reads TGTGCCAGCAGCCAAGTCGGATCAGGGATGAACACTGAAGCTTTCTTT.

This clonotype has ten or more counts. The rearrangement links TRBV5-1 to TRBJ1-2; tentative D call: TRBD1 (5 bases). V was cut by 7 bases and J by 0 bases, with 13 bases left in between. The CDR3 length is 14 residues. Germline V gene data show CDR1 as SGHRS and CDR2 as YFSETQ. The CDR3 loop reads CASGPGEANYGYTF. CDR3 bases: TGCGCCAGCGGACCGGGGGAGGCTAACTATGGCTACACCTTC.

This clonotype was counted many times. The CDR3 spells CASSGPDTDTQYF. The CDR3 DNA reads TGTGCCAGTAGTGGACCAGACACAGATACGCAGTATTTT. This sequence joins TRBV19 and TRBJ2-3; unclear D gene. V lost 5 bases and J lost 2, with 8 bases in between. The CDR3 runs 13 residues. Germline CDR1 is LNHDA and CDR2 is SQIVND (reference sequence).

This clonotype was counted many times. The V and J genes are TRBV25-1 and TRBJ1-4; 10 bases map to TRBD1. V lost 3 bases to trimming and J lost 6 bases; unmatched junction nucleotides: 1. The CDR3 runs to 14 residues. The germline CDR1 and CDR2 sequences are MGHDK and SYGVNS. CDR3 nucleotides: TGTGCCAGCAGTGAGGGGACAGGGGATGAAAAACTGTTTTTT. It yields the protein CASSEGTGDEKLFF. The complete variable domain, with remaining parts taken from reference TRBV25-1 and TRBJ1-4, reads EADIYQTPRYLVIGTGKKITLECSQTMGHDKMYWYQQDPGMELHLIHYSYGVNSTEKGDLSSESTVSRIRTEHFPLTLESARPSHTSQYLCASSEGTGDEKLFFGSGTQLSVL.

This clonotype has ten or more counts. The rearrangement uses TRBV4-3 and TRBJ2-1; 8 bases map to TRBD2. V gave up 0 bases and J gave up 3 bases; unmatched junction bases: 4. In germline, CDR1 is LGHNA, CDR2 YSLEER. The CDR3 has 16 residues. The CDR3 DNA reads TGCGCCAGCAGCCAAGATCGGAGCGGGGGCTACAATGAGCAGTTCTTC. It encodes CASSQDRSGGYNEQFF.

The V gene is TRBV5-4, the J gene TRBJ2-6; 7 bases agree with TRBD1. Germline values: CDR1 SGHNT, CDR2 YYREEE (reference sequence). The CDR3 has 15 amino acids. J was trimmed by 1 base and V by 7 bases; bases with no gene match: 5. This CDR3 is CASGEGQSGANVLTF. As DNA, the CDR3 is TGTGCCAGCGGCGAGGGACAGTCTGGGGCCAACGTCCTGACTTTC.

This chain connects TRBV19 to TRBJ2-5; the D gene is possibly TRBD2 (7 bases). The CDR3 runs 16 residues. Germline assignment: CDR1 LNHDA and CDR2 SQIVND (reference sequence). V was clipped by 5 bases and J by 5 bases, with 21 bases between them. The CDR3 here is CASSPMAGARRETQYF. Here the CDR3 DNA reads TGTGCCAGTAGTCCTATGGCGGGGGCCCGTAGGGAGACCCAGTACTTC. The full variable domain, its missing parts supplied by reference TRBV19 and TRBJ2-5, is DGGITQSPKYLFRKEGQNVTLSCEQNLNHDAMYWYRQDPGQGLRLIYYSQIVNDFQKGDIAEGYSVSREKKESFPLTVTSAQKNPTAFYLCASSPMAGARRETQYFGPGTRLLVL.

Comment on this clonotype: The junction does not match germline at one end; this may be a read error. The chain uses TRBV7-9 and TRBJ2-3; D is unclear. Germline lookup yields CDR1 SEHNR and CDR2 FQNEAQ (reference sequence). The CDR3 totals 13 residues. The CDR3 DNA reads TGTGCCAGCACGGATAGTGGCACAGATACGCAGTATTTC. This codes for CASTDSGTDTQYF.